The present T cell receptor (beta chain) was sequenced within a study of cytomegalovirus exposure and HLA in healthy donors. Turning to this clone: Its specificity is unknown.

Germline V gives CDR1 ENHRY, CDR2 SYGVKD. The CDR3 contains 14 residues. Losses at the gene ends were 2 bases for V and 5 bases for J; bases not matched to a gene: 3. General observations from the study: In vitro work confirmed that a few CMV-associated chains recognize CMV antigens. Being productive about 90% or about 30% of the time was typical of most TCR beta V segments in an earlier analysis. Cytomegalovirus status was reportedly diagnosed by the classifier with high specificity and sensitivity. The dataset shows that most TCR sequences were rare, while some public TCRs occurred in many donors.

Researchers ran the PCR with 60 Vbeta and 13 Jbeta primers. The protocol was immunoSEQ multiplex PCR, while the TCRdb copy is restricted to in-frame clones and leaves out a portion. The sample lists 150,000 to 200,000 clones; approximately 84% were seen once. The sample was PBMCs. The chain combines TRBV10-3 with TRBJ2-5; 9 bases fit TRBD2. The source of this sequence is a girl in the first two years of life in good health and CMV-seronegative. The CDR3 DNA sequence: TGTGCCATCAGTGAGGGACTAGCGTGGGAGACCCAGTACTTC. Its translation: CAISEGLAWETQYF.